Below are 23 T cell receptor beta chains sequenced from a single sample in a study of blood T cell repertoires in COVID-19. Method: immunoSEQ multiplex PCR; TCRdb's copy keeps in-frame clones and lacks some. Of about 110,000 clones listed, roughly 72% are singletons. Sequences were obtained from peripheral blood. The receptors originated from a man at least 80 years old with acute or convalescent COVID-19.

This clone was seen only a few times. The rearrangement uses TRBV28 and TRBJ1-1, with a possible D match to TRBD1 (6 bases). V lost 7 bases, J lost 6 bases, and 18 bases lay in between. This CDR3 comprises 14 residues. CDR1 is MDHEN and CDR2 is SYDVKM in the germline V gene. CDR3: CASNGGAVRAEAFF. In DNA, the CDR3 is TGTGCCAGCAATGGGGGGGCAGTCAGGGCTGAAGCTTTCTTT.

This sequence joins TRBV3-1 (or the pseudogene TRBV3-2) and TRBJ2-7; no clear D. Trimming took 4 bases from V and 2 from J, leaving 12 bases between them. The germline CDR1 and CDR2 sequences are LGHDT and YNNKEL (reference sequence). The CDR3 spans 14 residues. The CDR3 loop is CASSPMAEPYEQYF. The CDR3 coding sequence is TGTGCCAGCAGCCCAATGGCAGAACCCTACGAGCAGTACTTC.

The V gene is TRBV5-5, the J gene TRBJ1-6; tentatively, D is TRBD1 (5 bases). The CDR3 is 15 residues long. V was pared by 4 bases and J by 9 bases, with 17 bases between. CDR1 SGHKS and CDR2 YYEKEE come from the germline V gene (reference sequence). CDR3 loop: CASSPTWGNTSPLHF. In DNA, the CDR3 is TGTGCCAGCAGCCCTACGTGGGGCAACACTTCACCCCTCCACTTT. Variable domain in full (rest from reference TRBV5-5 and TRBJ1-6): DAGVTQSPTHLIKTRGQQVTLRCSPISGHKSVSWYQQVLGQGPQFIFQYYEKEERGRGNFPDRFSARQFPNYSSELNVNALLLGDSALYLCASSPTWGNTSPLHFGNGTRLTVT.

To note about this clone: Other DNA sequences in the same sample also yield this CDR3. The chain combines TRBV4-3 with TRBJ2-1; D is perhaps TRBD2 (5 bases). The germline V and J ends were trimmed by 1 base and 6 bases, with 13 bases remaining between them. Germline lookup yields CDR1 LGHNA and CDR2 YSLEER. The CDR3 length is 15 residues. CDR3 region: CASSQASKGLNEQFF. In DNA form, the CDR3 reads TGCGCCAGCAGCCAAGCTAGTAAAGGACTCAATGAGCAGTTCTTC.

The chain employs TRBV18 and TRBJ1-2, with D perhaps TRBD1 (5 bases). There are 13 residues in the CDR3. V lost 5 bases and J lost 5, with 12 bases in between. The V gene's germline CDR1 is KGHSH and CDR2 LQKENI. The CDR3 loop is CASSASEGYGYTF. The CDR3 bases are TGTGCCAGCTCAGCTTCGGAGGGGTATGGCTACACCTTC. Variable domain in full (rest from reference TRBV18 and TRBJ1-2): NAGVMQNPRHLVRRRGQEARLRCSPMKGHSHVYWYRQLPEEGLKFMVYLQKENIIDESGMPKERFSAEFPKEGPSILRIQQVVRGDSAAYFCASSASEGYGYTFGSGTRLTVV.

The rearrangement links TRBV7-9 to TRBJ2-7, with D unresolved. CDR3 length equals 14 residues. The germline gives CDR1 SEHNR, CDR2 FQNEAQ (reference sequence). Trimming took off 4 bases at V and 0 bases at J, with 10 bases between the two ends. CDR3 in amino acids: CASSSAPSSYEQYF. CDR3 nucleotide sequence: TGTGCCAGCAGCTCCGCCCCGAGCTCCTACGAGCAGTACTTC.

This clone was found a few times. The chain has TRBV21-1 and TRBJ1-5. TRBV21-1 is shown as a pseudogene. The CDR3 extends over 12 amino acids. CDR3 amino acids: CASRDSHQPQHF. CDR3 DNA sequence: TGTGCCAGCAGAGATAGTCATCAGCCCCAGCATTTT.

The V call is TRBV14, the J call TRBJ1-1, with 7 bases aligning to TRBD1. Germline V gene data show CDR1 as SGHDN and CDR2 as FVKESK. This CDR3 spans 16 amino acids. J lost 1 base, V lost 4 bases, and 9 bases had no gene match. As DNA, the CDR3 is TGTGCCAGCAGCCGGGACAGTTTTTTCACGAACACTGAAGCTTTCTTT. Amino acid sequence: CASSRDSFFTNTEAFF.

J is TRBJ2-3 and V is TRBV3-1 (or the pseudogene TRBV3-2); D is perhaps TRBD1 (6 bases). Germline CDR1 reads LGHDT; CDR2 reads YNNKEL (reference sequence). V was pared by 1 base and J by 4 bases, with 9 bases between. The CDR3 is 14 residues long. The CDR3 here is CASSQGRGSDTQYF. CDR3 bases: TGTGCCAGCAGCCAAGGAAGGGGGTCAGATACGCAGTATTTT.

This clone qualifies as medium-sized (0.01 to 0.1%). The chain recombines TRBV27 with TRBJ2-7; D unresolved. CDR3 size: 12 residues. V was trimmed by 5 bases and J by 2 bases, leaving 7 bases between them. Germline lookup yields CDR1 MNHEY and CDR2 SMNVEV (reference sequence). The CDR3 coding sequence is TGTGCCAGCAGTACTTCCCCCTACGAGCAGTACTTC. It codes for CASSTSPYEQYF.

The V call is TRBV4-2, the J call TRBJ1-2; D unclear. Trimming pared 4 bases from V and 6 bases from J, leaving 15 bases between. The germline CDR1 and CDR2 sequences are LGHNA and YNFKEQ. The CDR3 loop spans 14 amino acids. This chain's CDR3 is CASSPSWAGDGYTF. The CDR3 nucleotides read TGTGCCAGCAGCCCCAGCTGGGCAGGTGATGGCTACACCTTC.

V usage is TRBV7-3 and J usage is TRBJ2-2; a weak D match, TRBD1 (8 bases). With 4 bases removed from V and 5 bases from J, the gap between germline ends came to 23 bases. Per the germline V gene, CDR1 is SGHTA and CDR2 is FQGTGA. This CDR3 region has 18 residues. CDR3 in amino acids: CASSSRAQGAGGTGELFF. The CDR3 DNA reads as TGTGCCAGCAGCTCCCGAGCCCAGGGGGCCGGGGGGACCGGGGAGCTGTTTTTT.

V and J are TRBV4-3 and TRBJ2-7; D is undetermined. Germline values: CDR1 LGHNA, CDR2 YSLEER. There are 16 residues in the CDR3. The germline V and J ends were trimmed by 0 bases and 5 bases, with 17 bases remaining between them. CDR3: CASSQDHNSRGDEQYF. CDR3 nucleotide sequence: TGCGCCAGCAGCCAAGATCACAATAGTAGAGGAGACGAGCAGTACTTC.

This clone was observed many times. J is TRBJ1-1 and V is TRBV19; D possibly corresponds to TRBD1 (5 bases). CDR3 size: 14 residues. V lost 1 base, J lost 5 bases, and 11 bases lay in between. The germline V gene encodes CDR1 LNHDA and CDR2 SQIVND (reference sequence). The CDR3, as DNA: TGTGCCAGTAGTATAGTAGGGACTCGAACTGAAGCTTTCTTT. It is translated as CASSIVGTRTEAFF.

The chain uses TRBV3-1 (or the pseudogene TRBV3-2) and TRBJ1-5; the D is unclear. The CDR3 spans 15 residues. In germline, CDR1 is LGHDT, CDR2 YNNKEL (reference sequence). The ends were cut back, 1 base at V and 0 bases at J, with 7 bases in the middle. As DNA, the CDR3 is TGTGCCAGCAGCCAAGGCGGAAATAGCAATCAGCCCCAGCATTTT. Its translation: CASSQGGNSNQPQHF.

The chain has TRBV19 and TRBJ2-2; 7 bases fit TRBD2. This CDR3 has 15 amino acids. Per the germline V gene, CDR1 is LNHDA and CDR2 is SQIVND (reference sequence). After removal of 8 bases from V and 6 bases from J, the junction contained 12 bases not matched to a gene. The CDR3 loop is CASGEGLGYAGELFF. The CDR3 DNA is TGTGCCAGTGGGGAGGGACTCGGCTATGCCGGGGAGCTGTTTTTT.

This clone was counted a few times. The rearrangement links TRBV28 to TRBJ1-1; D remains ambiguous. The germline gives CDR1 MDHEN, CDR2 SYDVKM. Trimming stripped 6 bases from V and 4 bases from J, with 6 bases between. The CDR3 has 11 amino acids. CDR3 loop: CASSTPTEAFF. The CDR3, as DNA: TGTGCCAGCAGCACACCCACTGAAGCTTTCTTT. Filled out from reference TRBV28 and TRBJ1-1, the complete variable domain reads DVKVTQSSRYLVKRTGEKVFLECVQDMDHENMFWYRQDPGLGLRLIYFSYDVKMKEKGDIPEGYSVSREKKERFSLILESASTNQTSMYLCASSTPTEAFFGQGTRLTVV.

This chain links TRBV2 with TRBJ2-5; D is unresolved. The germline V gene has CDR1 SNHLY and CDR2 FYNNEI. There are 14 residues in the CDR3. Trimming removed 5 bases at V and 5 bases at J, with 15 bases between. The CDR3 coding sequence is TGTGCCAGCAGTCCCGGAGTCCCGAGGGAGACCCAGTACTTC. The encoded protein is CASSPGVPRETQYF.

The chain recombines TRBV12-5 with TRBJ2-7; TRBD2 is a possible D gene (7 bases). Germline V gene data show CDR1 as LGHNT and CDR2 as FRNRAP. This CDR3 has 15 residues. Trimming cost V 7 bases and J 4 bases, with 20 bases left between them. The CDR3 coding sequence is TGTGCTAGTGCCAGGGGAGGCACCGGGGGGTACGAGCAGTACTTC. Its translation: CASARGGTGGYEQYF.

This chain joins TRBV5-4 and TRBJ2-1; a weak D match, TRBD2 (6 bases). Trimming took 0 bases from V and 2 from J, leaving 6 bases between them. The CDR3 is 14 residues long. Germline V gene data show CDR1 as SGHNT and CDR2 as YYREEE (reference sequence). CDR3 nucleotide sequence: TGTGCCAGCAGCTTGGGGACTACCTACAATGAGCAGTTCTTC. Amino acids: CASSLGTTYNEQFF.

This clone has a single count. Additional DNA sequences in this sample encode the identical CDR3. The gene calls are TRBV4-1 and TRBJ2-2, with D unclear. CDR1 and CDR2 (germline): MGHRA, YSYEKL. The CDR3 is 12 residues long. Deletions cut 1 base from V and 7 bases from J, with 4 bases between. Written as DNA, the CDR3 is TGCGCCAGCAGCCAAGGCGGCGGGGAGCTGTTTTTT. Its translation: CASSQGGGELFF.

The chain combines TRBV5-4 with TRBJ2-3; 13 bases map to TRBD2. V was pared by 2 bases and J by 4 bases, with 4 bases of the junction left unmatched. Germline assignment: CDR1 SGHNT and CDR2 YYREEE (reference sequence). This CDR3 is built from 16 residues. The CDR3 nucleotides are TGTGCCAGCAGCTTCGGGACTAGCGGGAAGGCAGATACGCAGTATTTT. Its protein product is CASSFGTSGKADTQYF.

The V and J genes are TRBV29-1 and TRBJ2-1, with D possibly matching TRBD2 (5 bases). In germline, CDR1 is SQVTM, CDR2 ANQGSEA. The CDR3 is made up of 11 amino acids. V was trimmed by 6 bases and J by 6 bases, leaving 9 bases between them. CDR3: CSVGRGNEQFF. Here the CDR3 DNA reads TGCAGCGTGGGTCGGGGCAATGAGCAGTTCTTC.